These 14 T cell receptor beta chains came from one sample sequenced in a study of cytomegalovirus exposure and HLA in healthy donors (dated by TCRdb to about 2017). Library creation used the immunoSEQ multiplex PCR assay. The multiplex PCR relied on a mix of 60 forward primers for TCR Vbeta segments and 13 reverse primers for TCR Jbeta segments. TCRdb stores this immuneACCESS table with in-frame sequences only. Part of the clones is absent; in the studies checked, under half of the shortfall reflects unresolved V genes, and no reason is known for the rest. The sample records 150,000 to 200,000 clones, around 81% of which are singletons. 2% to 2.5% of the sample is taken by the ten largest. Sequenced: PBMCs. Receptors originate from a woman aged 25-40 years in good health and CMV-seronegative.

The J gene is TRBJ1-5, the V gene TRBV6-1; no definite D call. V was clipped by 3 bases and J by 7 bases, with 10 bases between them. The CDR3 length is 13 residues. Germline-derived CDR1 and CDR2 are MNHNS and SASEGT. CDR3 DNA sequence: TGTGCCAGCAGTGAGGTGGGGAGGCAGCCCCAGCATTTT. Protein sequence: CASSEVGRQPQHF.

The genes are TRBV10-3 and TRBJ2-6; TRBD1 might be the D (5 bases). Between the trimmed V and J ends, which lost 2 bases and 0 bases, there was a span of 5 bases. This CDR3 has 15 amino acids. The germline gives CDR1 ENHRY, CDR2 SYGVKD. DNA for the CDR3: TGTGCCATCAGTGAGAGGGGCTCTGGGGCCAACGTCCTGACTTTC. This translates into CAISERGSGANVLTF.

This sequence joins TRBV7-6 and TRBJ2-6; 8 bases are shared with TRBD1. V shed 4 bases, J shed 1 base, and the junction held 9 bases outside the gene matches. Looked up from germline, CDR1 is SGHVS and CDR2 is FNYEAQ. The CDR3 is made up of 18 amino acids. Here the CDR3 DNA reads TGTGCCAGCAGCTCAGGGGACAGGCAAAAATCTGGGGCCAACGTCCTGACTTTC. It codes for CASSSGDRQKSGANVLTF.

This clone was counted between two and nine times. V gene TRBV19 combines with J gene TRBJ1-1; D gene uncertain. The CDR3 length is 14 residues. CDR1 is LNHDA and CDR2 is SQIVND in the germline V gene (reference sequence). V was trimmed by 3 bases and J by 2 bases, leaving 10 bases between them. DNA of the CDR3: TGTGCCAGTAGTATCGGTCAGCGAAACACTGAAGCTTTCTTT. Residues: CASSIGQRNTEAFF.

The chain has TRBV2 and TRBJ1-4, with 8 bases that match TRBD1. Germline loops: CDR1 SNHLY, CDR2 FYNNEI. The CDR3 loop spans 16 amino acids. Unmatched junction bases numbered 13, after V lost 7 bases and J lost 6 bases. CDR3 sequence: CASIPFLWGQDEKLFF. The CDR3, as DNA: TGTGCCAGCATTCCCTTCCTGTGGGGACAGGATGAAAAACTGTTTTTT.

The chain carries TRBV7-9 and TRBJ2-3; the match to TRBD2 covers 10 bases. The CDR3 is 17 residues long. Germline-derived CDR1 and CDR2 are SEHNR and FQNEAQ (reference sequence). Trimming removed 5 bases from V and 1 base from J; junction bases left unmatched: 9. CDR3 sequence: CASSAASGGQGTDTQYF. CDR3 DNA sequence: TGTGCCAGCAGCGCCGCTAGCGGGGGACAAGGCACAGATACGCAGTATTTT. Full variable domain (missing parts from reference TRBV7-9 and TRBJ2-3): DTGVSQNPRHKITKRGQNVTFRCDPISEHNRLYWYRQTLGQGPEFLTYFQNEAQLEKSRLLSDRFSAERPKGSFSTLEIQRTEQGDSAMYLCASSAASGGQGTDTQYFGPGTRLTVL.

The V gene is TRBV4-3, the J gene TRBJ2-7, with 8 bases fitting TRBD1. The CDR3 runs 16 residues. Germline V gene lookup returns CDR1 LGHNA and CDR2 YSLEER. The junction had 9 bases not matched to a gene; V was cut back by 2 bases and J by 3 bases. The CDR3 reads CASSQHRQGPDYEQYF. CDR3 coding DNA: TGCGCCAGCAGCCAACACCGACAGGGGCCAGACTACGAGCAGTACTTC.

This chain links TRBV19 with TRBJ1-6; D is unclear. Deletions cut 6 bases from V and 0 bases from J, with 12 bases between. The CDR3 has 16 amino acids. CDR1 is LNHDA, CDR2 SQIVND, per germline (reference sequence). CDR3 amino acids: CASSPFSSSYNSPLHF. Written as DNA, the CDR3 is TGTGCCAGTAGCCCTTTTTCGAGCTCCTATAATTCACCCCTCCACTTT. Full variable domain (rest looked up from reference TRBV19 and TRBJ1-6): DGGITQSPKYLFRKEGQNVTLSCEQNLNHDAMYWYRQDPGQGLRLIYYSQIVNDFQKGDIAEGYSVSREKKESFPLTVTSAQKNPTAFYLCASSPFSSSYNSPLHFGNGTRLTVT.

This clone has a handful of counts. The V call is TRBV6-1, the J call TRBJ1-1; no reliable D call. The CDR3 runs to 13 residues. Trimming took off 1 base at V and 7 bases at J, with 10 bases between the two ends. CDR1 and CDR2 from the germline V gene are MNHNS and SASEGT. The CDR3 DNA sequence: TGTGCCAGCAGTGAAGTACAGACCTATGAAGCTTTCTTT. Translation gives CASSEVQTYEAFF.

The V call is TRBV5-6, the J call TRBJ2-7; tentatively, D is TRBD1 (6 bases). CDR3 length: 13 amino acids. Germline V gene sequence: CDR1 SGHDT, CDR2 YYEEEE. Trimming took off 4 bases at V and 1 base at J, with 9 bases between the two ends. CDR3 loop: CASSRTGSYEQYF. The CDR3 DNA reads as TGTGCCAGCAGCCGTACAGGGTCCTACGAGCAGTACTTC. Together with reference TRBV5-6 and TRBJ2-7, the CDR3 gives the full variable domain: DAGVTQSPTHLIKTRGQQVTLRCSPKSGHDTVSWYQQALGQGPQFIFQYYEEEERQRGNFPDRFSGHQFPNYSSELNVNALLLGDSALYLCASSRTGSYEQYFGPGTRLTVT.

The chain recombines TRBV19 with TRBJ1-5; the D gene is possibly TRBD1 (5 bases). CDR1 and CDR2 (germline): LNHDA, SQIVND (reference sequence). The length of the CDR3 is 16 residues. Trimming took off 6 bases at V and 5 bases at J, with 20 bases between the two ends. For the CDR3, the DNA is TGTGCCAGTAGCAAGGGCGGGGGATTTAGTTATCAGCCCCAGCATTTT. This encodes CASSKGGGFSYQPQHF.

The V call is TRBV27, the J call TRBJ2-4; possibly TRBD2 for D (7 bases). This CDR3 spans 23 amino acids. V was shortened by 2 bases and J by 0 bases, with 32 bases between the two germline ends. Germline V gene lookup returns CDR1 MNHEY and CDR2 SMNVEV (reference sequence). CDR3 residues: CASSLVRGGPLSPPLVAKNIQYF. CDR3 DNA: TGTGCCAGCAGTTTAGTCCGCGGGGGCCCACTATCCCCACCGCTAGTAGCCAAAAACATTCAGTACTTC.

CDR3 sequence (DNA): TGTGCCAGCAGGCGGGACCGCTTCTACGAGCAGTACTTC. Translating gives CASRRDRFYEQYF. V is TRBV6-5 and J is TRBJ2-7; TRBD2 is a possible D gene (6 bases). Germline V gene sequence: CDR1 MNHEY, CDR2 SVGAGI. The V end lost 6 bases, the J end lost 3 bases, and 12 bases lay between the germline ends. This CDR3 comprises 13 residues.

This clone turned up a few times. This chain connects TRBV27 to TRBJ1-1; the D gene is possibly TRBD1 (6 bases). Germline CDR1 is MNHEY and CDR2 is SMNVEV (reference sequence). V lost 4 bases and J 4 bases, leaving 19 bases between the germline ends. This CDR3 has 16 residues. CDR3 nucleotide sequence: TGTGCCAGCAGTTCCCTCGGACCGCCGACAGGCACTGAAGCTTTCTTT. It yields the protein CASSSLGPPTGTEAFF.